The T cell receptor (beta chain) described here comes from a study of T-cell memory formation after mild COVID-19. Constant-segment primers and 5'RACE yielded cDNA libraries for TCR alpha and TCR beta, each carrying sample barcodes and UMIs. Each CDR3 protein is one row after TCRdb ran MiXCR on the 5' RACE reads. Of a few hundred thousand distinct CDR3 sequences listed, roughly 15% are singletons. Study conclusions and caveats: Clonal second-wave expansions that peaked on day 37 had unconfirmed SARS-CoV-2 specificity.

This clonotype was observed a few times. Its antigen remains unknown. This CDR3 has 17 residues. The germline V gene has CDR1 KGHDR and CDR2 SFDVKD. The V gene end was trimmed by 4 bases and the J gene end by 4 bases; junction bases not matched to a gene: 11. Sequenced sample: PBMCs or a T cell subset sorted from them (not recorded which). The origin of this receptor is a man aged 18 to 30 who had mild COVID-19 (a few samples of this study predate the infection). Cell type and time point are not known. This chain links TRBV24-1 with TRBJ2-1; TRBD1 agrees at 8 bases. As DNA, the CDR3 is TGTGCCACCAGTGAGATTAACGGACAGGGATTTTACAATGAGCAGTTCTTC. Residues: CATSEINGQGFYNEQFF.